Listed here are 3 T cell receptor beta chains from one sample, sequenced in a study of shared clonotypes between healthy human individuals. This table comes from immunoSEQ multiplex PCR, and its TCRdb copy is limited to in-frame clones, with some not included. The sample comprises approximately 530,000 clones, approximately 95% of which are singletons, and 0.064% rests with the top ten. Material: naive CD4+ T cells sorted from blood. Described subset: CD45RA+ positively selected. All receptors come from a woman aged 25 to 39 in good health.

The chain combines TRBV6-1 with TRBJ2-3; 11 bases fit TRBD2. CDR1 and CDR2 (germline): MNHNS, SASEGT. The V gene end was trimmed by 4 bases and the J gene end by 3 bases; junction bases not matched to a gene: 0. The CDR3 sequence is 14 residues long. Written as DNA, the CDR3 is TGTGCCAGCAGTGCTAGCGGGAGGACAGATACGCAGTATTTT. Its protein product is CASSASGRTDTQYF.

The chain recombines TRBV12-1 with TRBJ2-5; TRBD1 reflects the table's D call only, with no check against the DNA. TRBV12-1 is a listed pseudogene. This CDR3 is 14 amino acids long. CDR3 sequence reads: CASSFGQAQETQYF. DNA of the CDR3: TGTGCCAGCAGCTTCGGACAGGCACAAGAGACCCAGTACTTC.

This clone has just one count. The chain carries TRBV11-3 and TRBJ2-3; TRBD2 agrees at 7 bases. With V trimmed by 1 base and J by 4 bases, 11 bases remained unmatched. The CDR3 has 17 residues. Germline-derived CDR1 and CDR2 are SGHNT and YENEEA. The CDR3 loop is CASSLGLAGRHADTQYF. DNA of the CDR3: TGTGCCAGCAGCTTAGGGTTAGCGGGCCGACACGCAGATACGCAGTATTTT.